The clone carrying this T cell receptor beta chain was recorded a few times. Its antigen is undetermined. MiXCR, applied by TCRdb to the reads, yields one record per CDR3 protein. The sample records under 300,000 distinct CDR3 sequences, about 12% being singletons. The CDR3 contains 15 residues. Germline V gives CDR1 MNHEY, CDR2 SVGEGT. Losses at the gene ends were 6 bases for V and 4 bases for J; bases not matched to a gene: 8. This record comes from a study of T cell repertoires in cytomegalovirus infection. Study summary: From public TCR beta signatures came an indication of both CMV infection and matching HLA type. General study points: Dominating the ex vivo response were HLA-C-restricted CMV-specific TCR beta clonotypes. Identification of carriers of CMV plus the relevant HLA was performed using cumulative public TCR beta family frequency.

This receptor was identified in a human donor in good health (CMV status not recorded). Some clones in this sample may be carry-over from other donors' samples. Input material: PBMCs. V is TRBV6-2 or TRBV6-3 and J is TRBJ2-1, with 8 positions matching TRBD1. The CDR3 sequence is CASRLQGANYNEQFF. The CDR3 region has the DNA TGTGCCAGCAGATTGCAGGGGGCTAATTACAATGAGCAGTTCTTC.